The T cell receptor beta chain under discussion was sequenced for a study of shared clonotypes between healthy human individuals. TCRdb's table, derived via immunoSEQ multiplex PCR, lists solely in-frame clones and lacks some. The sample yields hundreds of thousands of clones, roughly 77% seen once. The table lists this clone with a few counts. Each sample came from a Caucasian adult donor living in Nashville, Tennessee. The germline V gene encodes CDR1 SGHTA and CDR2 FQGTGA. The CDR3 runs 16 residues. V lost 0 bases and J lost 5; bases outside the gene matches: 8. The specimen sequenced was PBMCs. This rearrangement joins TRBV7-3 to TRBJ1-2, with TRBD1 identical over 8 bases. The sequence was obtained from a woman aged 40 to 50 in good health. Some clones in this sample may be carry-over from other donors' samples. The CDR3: CASSLTPDRDQYGYTF. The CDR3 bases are TGTGCCAGCAGCTTAACTCCGGACAGGGACCAGTATGGCTACACCTTC.